The 24 T cell receptor beta chains below were found in one sample sequenced in a study of shared clonotypes between healthy human individuals. Some clones are missing from TCRdb's copy, which holds only in-frame ones; the method was immunoSEQ multiplex PCR. The repertoire holds roughly 770,000 clones, about 96% seen once, with about 0.22% in the top ten. In the naive CD8 group, cells lacked CD45RO and were positively selected for CCR7, so terminally differentiated effector memory CD45RA+ cells were left out. The material sequenced was naive CD8+ T cells sorted from blood. These receptors originate from a man younger than 40 in good health.

The chain employs TRBV11-2 and TRBJ2-1; 7 bases are a match to TRBD2. The trim removed 1 base at V and 6 bases at J, leaving 6 bases unmatched. Per germline, CDR1 SGHAT and CDR2 FQNNGV. CDR3 length equals 15 residues. The CDR3 region is CASSLGTRSRNEQFF. Written as DNA, the CDR3 is TGTGCCAGCAGCTTAGGGACTAGATCCCGCAATGAGCAGTTCTTC.

This clone was observed a single time. The V call is TRBV19, the J call TRBJ2-7, with D perhaps TRBD1 or TRBD2 (5 bases each). Trimming pared 6 bases from V and 1 base from J, leaving 10 bases between. This CDR3 contains 13 residues. Germline assignment: CDR1 LNHDA and CDR2 SQIVND (reference sequence). CDR3 in DNA: TGTGCCAGTAGAGGGACCCAGTCCTACGAGCAGTACTTC. Amino acids: CASRGTQSYEQYF.

The chain joins TRBV6-1 to TRBJ2-7; D is perhaps TRBD1 or TRBD2 (5 bases each). Trimming stripped 2 bases from V and 2 bases from J, with 13 bases between. The CDR3 has 15 amino acids. From germline, CDR1 is MNHNS and CDR2 SASEGT. CDR3 sequence reads: CASSEPSGDPYEQYF. The CDR3 DNA sequence: TGTGCCAGCAGTGAACCCTCCGGGGACCCCTACGAGCAGTACTTC.

On this clone: One end of the junction fails to match germline, which may point to a read error. The chain carries TRBV29-1 and TRBJ1-2, with a weak D call TRBD1 (6 bases). The CDR3 extends over 9 amino acids. Germline-derived CDR1 and CDR2 are SQVTM and ANQGSEA. In nucleotides, the CDR3 is TGCAGCGTCGGGGTGCAGGGGCCCTTC. Protein sequence: CSVGVQGPF.

The V gene is TRBV27, the J gene TRBJ2-7, with 10 positions matching TRBD2. Germline V CDR1 and CDR2: MNHEY, SMNVEV (reference sequence). This CDR3 has 14 residues. V trimming: 6 bases; J trimming: 5 bases; junction bases outside the gene matches: 7. CDR3 in amino acids: CASSPGLALHEQYF. The CDR3 bases are TGTGCCAGCAGCCCGGGACTAGCGCTCCACGAGCAGTACTTC.

J is TRBJ2-7 and V is TRBV2; 11 bases match TRBD2. The germline CDR1 and CDR2 sequences are SNHLY and FYNNEI. Germline trimming cut 10 bases from V and 4 bases from J; bases unmatched to any gene: 3. The CDR3 is 12 residues long. CDR3 loop: CATSGRFYEQYF. CDR3 nucleotides: TGTGCCACTAGCGGGAGGTTTTACGAGCAGTACTTC.

Details on this clone: Being one base from a much bigger clone, this may be a read error. The chain links TRBV11-2 to TRBJ2-6, with D possibly being TRBD2 (6 bases). Germline V gives CDR1 SGHAT, CDR2 FQNNGV. The V gene lost 0 bases and the J gene lost 7 bases, with 10 bases spanning the gap. This CDR3 is 15 amino acids long. The CDR3 here is CASSLDWGEANVLTF. The CDR3 DNA is TGTGCCAGCAGCTTAGATTGGGGGGAAGCCAACGTCCTGACTTTC.

As concerns this clone: This specimen includes other DNA sequences encoding the same CDR3. The chain is built from TRBV29-1 and TRBJ2-7, with 7 bases fitting TRBD1. V lost 6 bases, J lost 3 bases, and 2 bases stayed unmatched. Germline V lookup: CDR1 SQVTM, CDR2 ANQGSEA. The CDR3 totals 11 residues. CDR3 loop: CSVRTGYEQYF. In DNA form, the CDR3 reads TGCAGCGTGCGGACAGGCTACGAGCAGTACTTC.

The J gene is TRBJ2-2, the V gene TRBV4-2; a weak D match, TRBD1 (5 bases). V lost 1 base and J 3 bases, leaving 9 bases between the germline ends. Germline CDR1 and CDR2: LGHNA and YNFKEQ. The CDR3 covers 15 residues. The CDR3 DNA follows: TGTGCCAGCAGCCAAGTCCAGGGTTACACCGGGGAGCTGTTTTTT. Amino acid sequence: CASSQVQGYTGELFF.

The gene calls are TRBV27 and TRBJ2-7, with 9 bases that match TRBD2. The CDR3 sequence is 14 residues long. The germline CDR1 and CDR2 sequences are MNHEY and SMNVEV (reference sequence). The V gene end was trimmed by 5 bases and the J gene end by 2 bases; junction bases not matched to a gene: 4. The CDR3 coding sequence is TGTGCCAGCAGTGCAGCGGGAGGCACCTACGAGCAGTACTTC. Translated, it gives CASSAAGGTYEQYF.

This chain links TRBV7-9 with TRBJ2-5; TRBD1 matches at 12 bases. The V gene end was trimmed by 2 bases and the J gene end by 5 bases; junction bases not matched to a gene: 3. The CDR3 extends over 15 amino acids. CDR1 and CDR2 from the germline V gene are SEHNR and FQNEAQ (reference sequence). The CDR3 nucleotides are TGTGCCAGCAGCTTACCGGGACAGGGGGCCGAGACCCAGTACTTC. It encodes CASSLPGQGAETQYF. Drawing the rest from reference TRBV7-9 and TRBJ2-5, the complete variable domain is DTGVSQNPRHKITKRGQNVTFRCDPISEHNRLYWYRQTLGQGPEFLTYFQNEAQLEKSRLLSDRFSAERPKGSFSTLEIQRTEQGDSAMYLCASSLPGQGAETQYFGPGTRLLVL.

The rearrangement joins TRBV18 to TRBJ2-2; 9 bases are a match to TRBD1. V trimming: 3 bases; J trimming: 3 bases; junction bases outside the gene matches: 2. Per germline, CDR1 KGHSH and CDR2 LQKENI. The CDR3 covers 15 residues. Here the CDR3 reads CASSPGTGHTGELFF. CDR3 DNA: TGTGCCAGCTCACCCGGGACAGGGCACACCGGGGAGCTGTTTTTT.

The chain recombines TRBV27 with TRBJ2-1; D possibly matches TRBD1 or TRBD2 (5 bases each). The germline V and J ends were trimmed by 5 bases and 7 bases, with 15 bases remaining between them. This CDR3 has 14 residues. Germline-derived CDR1 and CDR2 are MNHEY and SMNVEV (reference sequence). The CDR3 reads CASSTPRDGNEQFF. In DNA form, the CDR3 reads TGTGCCAGCAGTACGCCCCGGGACGGAAATGAGCAGTTCTTC.

This clone was picked up one time. The rearrangement uses TRBV14 and TRBJ2-1; TRBD2 is a possible D gene (6 bases). Trimming took off 6 bases at V and 6 bases at J, with 12 bases between the two ends. The CDR3 length is 13 residues. CDR1 is SGHDN and CDR2 is FVKESK in the germline V gene. The CDR3, as DNA: TGTGCCAGCAGTCCCGGAGGGCTCAATGAGCAGTTCTTC. Amino acid sequence: CASSPGGLNEQFF.

On this clone: Compared with germline, one end of the junction differs, possibly owing to a read error. The gene calls are TRBV11-3 and TRBJ2-7; 7 nucleotides match TRBD1. Germline CDR1 is SGHNT and CDR2 is YENEEA. CDR3 size: 13 residues. CDR3 bases: TGTGCCAGCAGCTCCGGGACAGTGTACGGGCAGTACTTC. It translates to CASSSGTVYGQYF.

V is TRBV28 and J is TRBJ2-1; D is unresolved. The V end was cut by 7 bases, the J end by 4 bases, with 17 bases between. The germline gives CDR1 MDHEN, CDR2 SYDVKM. The CDR3 runs to 15 residues. CDR3 protein: CASKFSGWSYNEQFF. The CDR3 DNA reads TGTGCCAGCAAATTCAGTGGATGGAGTTACAATGAGCAGTTCTTC.

The rearrangement uses TRBV5-6 and TRBJ2-7; unclear D gene. The CDR3 extends over 13 amino acids. Germline-derived CDR1 and CDR2 are SGHDT and YYEEEE. Trimming removed 2 bases from V and 0 bases from J, with 6 bases in between. The CDR3 DNA sequence: TGTGCCAGCAGCTTTCCCAGCTCCTACGAGCAGTACTTC. Its translation is CASSFPSSYEQYF.

V usage is TRBV6-9 and J usage is TRBJ2-3; no firm D call. The CDR3 is 11 amino acids. V gave up 7 bases and J gave up 1 base, with 3 bases separating them. The germline CDR1 and CDR2 sequences are MNHGY and SVAAGI. CDR3 sequence reads: CASTGTDTQYF. As DNA, the CDR3 is TGTGCCAGCACCGGCACAGATACGCAGTATTTT.

The chain is built from TRBV5-5 and TRBJ2-3, with 7 positions matching TRBD2. This CDR3 spans 16 amino acids. Germline V CDR1 and CDR2: SGHKS, YYEKEE (reference sequence). V dropped 0 bases and J dropped 3; count of bases not matched to a gene: 7. The chain's CDR3 is CASSLAGGVSTDTQYF. The CDR3 region has the DNA TGTGCCAGCAGCTTGGCGGGGGGAGTTAGTACAGATACGCAGTATTTT.

The J gene is TRBJ2-1, the V gene TRBV5-3; D might be TRBD1 (6 bases). TRBV5-3 belongs to the ORF category, with a function that is uncertain. Trimming pared 2 bases from V and 3 bases from J, leaving 12 bases between. The CDR3 length is 15 residues. This CDR3 reads CARSLQGVDYNEQFF. DNA for the CDR3: TGTGCCAGAAGCTTACAGGGAGTTGACTACAATGAGCAGTTCTTC.

V and J are TRBV7-9 and TRBJ2-3; tentative D call: TRBD2 (5 bases). This CDR3 comprises 17 residues. With 5 bases removed from V and 0 bases from J, the gap between germline ends came to 18 bases. Per germline, CDR1 SEHNR and CDR2 FQNEAQ (reference sequence). The CDR3 DNA sequence: TGTGCCAGCAGCCGAAGTAGAACCGGGATAAGCACAGATACGCAGTATTTT. It specifies CASSRSRTGISTDTQYF.

The chain combines TRBV7-6 with TRBJ2-7; no clear D. With 0 bases removed from V and 2 bases from J, the gap between germline ends came to 8 bases. From germline, CDR1 is SGHVS and CDR2 FNYEAQ. The CDR3 totals 14 residues. CDR3 region: CASSLAGGAYEQYF. The CDR3 DNA sequence: TGTGCCAGCAGCTTAGCGGGCGGAGCCTACGAGCAGTACTTC.

This chain links TRBV4-1 with TRBJ1-5, with D uncertain. CDR3 length equals 17 residues. Germline V CDR1 and CDR2: MGHRA, YSYEKL. V lost 1 base, J lost 1 base, and 14 bases lay in between. The CDR3 sequence is CASSQAWVFPSNQPQHF. The CDR3, as DNA: TGCGCCAGCAGCCAAGCCTGGGTGTTCCCGAGCAATCAGCCCCAGCATTTT.

This rearrangement joins TRBV14 to TRBJ2-3; 10 positions match TRBD2. The length of the CDR3 is 14 residues. V lost 4 bases, J lost 5 bases, and 3 bases stayed unmatched. The germline CDR1 and CDR2 sequences are SGHDN and FVKESK. The CDR3 nucleotides read TGTGCCAGCAGCCCTAGCGGGAGAATAGATACGCAGTATTTT. This encodes CASSPSGRIDTQYF.